One and the same sample provided the 9 T cell receptor beta chains below, sequenced in a study of blood T cell repertoires in COVID-19. Sequencing used immunoSEQ multiplex PCR; TCRdb keeps in-frame clones, though not all of them. Of some 230,000 clones detected, roughly 84% appear once; the ten largest clones hold around 0.97%. The sequenced material came from peripheral blood. The source of these receptors is a man in his forties with acute or convalescent COVID-19.

V and J are TRBV5-4 and TRBJ2-5, with 8 bases lining up with TRBD2. Germline V lookup: CDR1 SGHNT, CDR2 YYREEE (reference sequence). The CDR3 has 13 amino acids. The junction had 12 bases not matched to a gene; V was cut back by 4 bases and J by 13 bases. The CDR3 spells CASSPGLGGPWYF. CDR3 DNA: TGTGCCAGCAGCCCGGGACTAGGAGGACCATGGTACTTC.

The chain couples TRBV3-1 (or the pseudogene TRBV3-2) to TRBJ1-3, with D tentatively TRBD1 (5 bases). The CDR3 spans 14 residues. Trimming cost V 8 bases and J 0 bases, with 11 bases left between them. CDR1 is LGHDT, CDR2 YNNKEL, per germline (reference sequence). The CDR3 here is CASGRADSGNTIYF. The CDR3 DNA reads as TGTGCCAGCGGCAGGGCAGACTCTGGAAACACCATATATTTT.

The rearrangement links TRBV30 to TRBJ2-5, with a tentative D call TRBD2 (5 bases). Trimming removed 7 bases at V and 1 base at J, with 10 bases between. The CDR3 is made up of 12 amino acids. CDR1 and CDR2 from the germline V gene are GTSNPN and SVGIG (reference sequence). CDR3 region: CAFAGLQETQYF. The CDR3 nucleotides read TGTGCCTTCGCGGGTCTCCAAGAGACCCAGTACTTC.

The chain uses TRBV5-6 and TRBJ2-3; the match to TRBD1 covers 8 bases. The germline CDR1 and CDR2 sequences are SGHDT and YYEEEE. The CDR3 spans 15 residues. Unmatched junction bases numbered 3, after V lost 0 bases and J lost 3 bases. The CDR3 nucleotides are TGTGCCAGCAGCTTGGAACAGGGGGTGACAGATACGCAGTATTTT. It is translated as CASSLEQGVTDTQYF.

This chain uses TRBV30 with TRBJ2-1, with 8 positions matching TRBD1. This CDR3 is 14 amino acids long. Germline CDR1 reads GTSNPN; CDR2 reads SVGIG (reference sequence). The V and J ends lost 4 bases and 8 bases, in that order; junction bases with no gene match: 10. CDR3 loop: CAWTRTGPWDEQFF. The DNA for the CDR3 is TGTGCCTGGACTAGGACAGGGCCCTGGGATGAGCAGTTCTTC.

The genes are TRBV5-1 and TRBJ1-5; weak D call: TRBD1 (6 bases). Germline CDR1 and CDR2: SGHRS and YFSETQ. There are 15 residues in the CDR3. The V end lost 0 bases, the J end lost 4 bases, and 11 bases lay between the germline ends. CDR3 protein: CASSLEGQLNQPQHF. The CDR3 nucleotides are TGCGCCAGCAGCTTGGAAGGACAGCTTAATCAGCCCCAGCATTTT.

The J gene is TRBJ2-1, the V gene TRBV5-6; perhaps TRBD2 as D (5 bases). CDR3 length: 13 residues. With 4 bases removed from V and 4 bases from J, the gap between germline ends came to 9 bases. Germline V gene sequence: CDR1 SGHDT, CDR2 YYEEEE. The CDR3 coding sequence is TGTGCCAGCAGCCCAGTAGCGTACAATGAGCAGTTCTTC. Amino acid sequence: CASSPVAYNEQFF.

The chain recombines TRBV6-2 or TRBV6-3 with TRBJ1-1, with TRBD1 identical over 10 bases. Germline loops: CDR1 MNHEY, CDR2 SVGEGT. CDR3 length equals 17 residues. V lost 2 bases, J lost 3 bases, and 9 bases stayed unmatched. The CDR3, as DNA: TGTGCCAGCAGTTACACGACAGGGGGCAGAAAGGACACTGAAGCTTTCTTT. Translating it yields CASSYTTGGRKDTEAFF.

This rearrangement joins TRBV28 to TRBJ2-3; 10 bases agree with TRBD2. Germline V gives CDR1 MDHEN, CDR2 SYDVKM. The CDR3 totals 16 residues. V lost 2 bases and J lost 2; bases outside the gene matches: 4. CDR3 sequence reads: CASSLGSGGDTDTQYF. DNA for the CDR3: TGTGCCAGCAGTTTAGGGAGCGGGGGGGACACAGATACGCAGTATTTT.